Given below is one T cell receptor (beta chain) in context. Its antigen is not known. The sample comes from a study of beta chain features in type 1 diabetes. cDNA synthesis used the whole RNA isolate, giving expressed TCRB sequences. Repertoires were generated with immunoSEQ multiplex PCR, while TCRdb's copy carries only in-frame clones and drops some. The table lists about 260,000 clones, roughly 20% of them singletons. Study-level findings and limits: TCRB CDR3 length was moderately but significantly reduced in all four CD4+ subsets of Type 1 diabetes patients.

CD45RO/CCR7/CD25/CD127/CD95/CD27 separated CD4+ naive, central memory, regulatory and stem cell-like memory cells by sorting. The clonotype originates from a woman aged 40 to 50 with type 1 diabetes. The sample comprised naive CD4+ T cells from blood.

CDR3 in DNA: TGTGCCAGTTCAGGGCCGCCCGGTGAAAAACTGTTTTTT. Its protein is CASSGPPGEKLFF. The J gene is TRBJ1-4, the V gene TRBV19; tentatively, D is TRBD1 (5 bases). In germline, CDR1 is LNHDA, CDR2 SQIVND (reference sequence). V lost 8 bases, J lost 7 bases, and 14 bases lay in between. This CDR3 has 13 amino acids.